These 18 T cell receptor beta chains were all obtained from the same sample, sequenced in a study of OX40 agonist ivuxolimab in advanced cancers. Preparation of the library involved the immunoSEQ multiplex PCR assay. TCRdb carries this immuneACCESS record with in-frame sequences only. Its versions omit some clonotypes, under half of them owing to an unresolved V gene in the studies checked, with the rest unexplained. The sample profile shows roughly 44,000 clones; about 89% of them were found once. The ten top clones hold more than 10% of the sample. Sequencing was performed on CD4+ or CD8+ T cells sorted from blood, taken in a trial of the OX40 agonist ivuxolimab. The receptor set was obtained from an adult with an advanced solid tumor such as melanoma, head and neck, liver or kidney cancer.

A few counts support this clone. The chain joins TRBV13 to TRBJ2-1, with 7 bases lining up with TRBD2. The CDR3 covers 13 residues. V was pared by 4 bases and J by 5 bases, with 2 bases of the junction left unmatched. Looked up from germline, CDR1 is PRHDT and CDR2 is FYEKMQ (reference sequence). This CDR3 is CASSSGTNNEQFF. In DNA form, the CDR3 reads TGTGCCAGCAGCTCCGGGACTAACAATGAGCAGTTCTTC.

The V call is TRBV9, the J call TRBJ1-1, with 9 bases identical to TRBD1. V trimming: 2 bases; J trimming: 4 bases; junction bases outside the gene matches: 6. The germline gives CDR1 SGDLS, CDR2 YYNGEE. CDR3 size: 15 residues. DNA for the CDR3: TGTGCCAGCAGCGTCGGACAGGGGAAGGGCACTGAAGCTTTCTTT. This gives the protein CASSVGQGKGTEAFF.

V is TRBV10-3 and J is TRBJ1-2; D not certain. This CDR3 spans 18 amino acids. Trimming took off 0 bases at V and 0 bases at J, with 17 bases between the two ends. Germline V lookup: CDR1 ENHRY, CDR2 SYGVKD. The CDR3 DNA follows: TGTGCCATCAGTGAGTCTGAAAGTCGAGTTTTACCTAACTATGGCTACACCTTC. It codes for CAISESESRVLPNYGYTF.

The chain uses TRBV19 and TRBJ1-3; TRBD1 agrees at 8 bases. This CDR3 region has 17 residues. The germline V gene has CDR1 LNHDA and CDR2 SQIVND (reference sequence). Germline trimming cut 7 bases from V and 2 bases from J; bases unmatched to any gene: 13. The CDR3 DNA reads TGTGCCAGTATTCCCCAGAAGGGACAGGACGCTGGAAACACCATATATTTT. Protein sequence: CASIPQKGQDAGNTIYF.

V and J are TRBV19 and TRBJ1-2, with D tentatively TRBD1 (5 bases). The CDR3 is 11 amino acids. Trimming cost V 5 bases and J 8 bases, with 9 bases left between them. Germline CDR1 is LNHDA and CDR2 is SQIVND (reference sequence). As DNA, the CDR3 is TGTGCCAGTAGTTCAGGGCGGGGCTACACCTTC. As protein: CASSSGRGYTF.

The rearrangement links TRBV25-1 to TRBJ1-1, with D maybe TRBD1 (6 bases). The germline V gene has CDR1 MGHDK and CDR2 SYGVNS. The CDR3 spans 15 residues. Trimming cost V 1 base and J 4 bases, with 13 bases left between them. For the CDR3, the DNA is TGTGCCAGCAGTGAATTATCAGGGGCTGGCACTGAAGCTTTCTTT. Protein product: CASSELSGAGTEAFF.

This clone was recorded only once. The chain is built from TRBV4-1 and TRBJ2-3; no definite D call. V was cut by 0 bases and J by 0 bases, with 13 bases left in between. This CDR3 spans 17 amino acids. The germline CDR1 and CDR2 sequences are MGHRA and YSYEKL. In DNA form, the CDR3 reads TGCGCCAGCAGCCAAGATCACCAGATACCTAGCACAGATACGCAGTATTTT. Translation gives CASSQDHQIPSTDTQYF.

The V and J genes are TRBV9 and TRBJ2-3; D perhaps matches TRBD2 (6 bases). The CDR3 extends over 16 amino acids. Germline-derived CDR1 and CDR2 are SGDLS and YYNGEE. Trimming cost V 0 bases and J 6 bases, with 17 bases left between them. CDR3 loop: CASSVDVLIGGDTQYF. In DNA form, the CDR3 reads TGTGCCAGCAGCGTAGACGTCCTAATTGGGGGGGATACGCAGTATTTT.

CDR3 amino acids: CATSRVPGETQYF. DNA for the CDR3: TGTGCCACCAGCAGAGTTCCAGGGGAGACCCAGTACTTC. The chain joins TRBV15 to TRBJ2-5; a possible D gene is TRBD1 (5 bases). CDR3 length: 13 residues. The V end was cut by 1 base, the J end by 5 bases, with 8 bases between. Per the germline V gene, CDR1 is LNHNV and CDR2 is YYDKDF (reference sequence).

The chain joins TRBV9 to TRBJ1-4; 7 positions agree with TRBD1. Germline lookup yields CDR1 SGDLS and CDR2 YYNGEE. The CDR3 has 15 amino acids. V lost 4 bases, J lost 0 bases, and 3 bases stayed unmatched. CDR3 nucleotides: TGTGCCAGCAGCCCCGGACAGGCAACTAATGAAAAACTGTTTTTT. As protein: CASSPGQATNEKLFF.

The chain uses TRBV2 and TRBJ2-1, with 9 bases identical to TRBD1. This CDR3 is built from 15 residues. CDR1 and CDR2 (germline): SNHLY, FYNNEI. After removal of 5 bases from V and 3 bases from J, the junction contained 5 bases not matched to a gene. The CDR3 here is CASSYPGQGYNEQFF. In nucleotides, the CDR3 is TGTGCCAGCAGTTATCCGGGACAGGGCTACAATGAGCAGTTCTTC.

This chain joins TRBV4-3 and TRBJ1-3; TRBD1 aligns across 8 bases. This CDR3 has 16 residues. After removal of 0 bases from V and 2 bases from J, the junction contained 3 bases not matched to a gene. Germline CDR1 and CDR2: LGHNA and YSLEER. The CDR3 nucleotides read TGCGCCAGCAGCCAAGATCCCAGGGGGCCTGGAAACACCATATATTTT. Protein: CASSQDPRGPGNTIYF.

This clone was found once. This rearrangement joins TRBV5-6 to TRBJ1-1; a weak D match, TRBD1 (5 bases). Germline V gene data show CDR1 as SGHDT and CDR2 as YYEEEE. This CDR3 is built from 15 residues. The V end was cut by 5 bases, the J end by 4 bases, with 18 bases between. The CDR3 protein is CASRQWGGSGTEAFF. The CDR3 region has the DNA TGTGCCAGCAGACAATGGGGGGGAAGCGGCACTGAAGCTTTCTTT. Full variable domain (rest looked up from reference TRBV5-6 and TRBJ1-1): DAGVTQSPTHLIKTRGQQVTLRCSPKSGHDTVSWYQQALGQGPQFIFQYYEEEERQRGNFPDRFSGHQFPNYSSELNVNALLLGDSALYLCASRQWGGSGTEAFFGQGTRLTVV.

The rearrangement uses TRBV11-1 and TRBJ2-7, with D perhaps TRBD2 (6 bases). The germline V gene encodes CDR1 SGHAT and CDR2 FQDESV (reference sequence). The CDR3 has 16 amino acids. The germline V and J ends were trimmed by 5 bases and 0 bases, with 17 bases remaining between them. CDR3 bases: TGTGCCAGCAGCCCGGCAGGCGGGGAGAGCTCCTACGAGCAGTACTTC. The encoded protein is CASSPAGGESSYEQYF.

The chain uses TRBV4-3 and TRBJ1-5; no clear D. Trimming left V 1 base short and J 9 bases short, with 16 bases between. Germline V gene lookup returns CDR1 LGHNA and CDR2 YSLEER. The CDR3 loop spans 15 amino acids. The CDR3: CASSQARTARWPQHF. DNA for the CDR3: TGCGCCAGCAGCCAAGCCCGGACGGCTAGGTGGCCCCAGCATTTT.

The chain carries TRBV27 and TRBJ2-2; D remains unclear. Trimming left V 6 bases short and J 7 bases short, with 15 bases between. The CDR3 runs to 14 residues. Per germline, CDR1 MNHEY and CDR2 SMNVEV (reference sequence). CDR3 region: CASRPPLGNGELFF. The CDR3 nucleotides are TGTGCCAGCAGGCCACCTTTGGGCAACGGGGAGCTGTTTTTT.

This clone was seen just once. This sequence joins TRBV15 and TRBJ1-5; D is ambiguous. This CDR3 region has 15 residues. Germline CDR1 LNHNV, CDR2 YYDKDF (reference sequence). V shed 1 base and J shed 5 bases, with 12 bases lying between them. The CDR3 DNA reads as TGTGCCACCAGCAGAGGTTACACAGATGATCAGCCCCAGCATTTT. Translated: CATSRGYTDDQPQHF. The variable domain in full, completed from reference TRBV15 and TRBJ1-5, reads DAMVIQNPRYQVTQFGKPVTLSCSQTLNHNVMYWYQQKSSQAPKLLFHYYDKDFNNEADTPDNFQSRRPNTSFCFLDIRSPGLGDTAMYLCATSRGYTDDQPQHFGDGTRLSIL.

The DNA for the CDR3 is TGTGCTAGTGGTTTTCTGGGGGGTGGCTACACCTTC. This sequence encodes CASGFLGGGYTF. This chain connects TRBV12-5 to TRBJ1-2, with D possibly TRBD1 on 5 matching bases. V lost 3 bases and J lost 7, with 9 bases in between. The CDR3 is 12 amino acids. CDR1 is LGHNT and CDR2 is FRNRAP in the germline V gene.